This TCR beta chain originates from a study of Graves' ophthalmopathy and Graves' hyperthyroidism. There are 15 residues in the CDR3. The V gene lost 7 bases and the J gene lost 0 bases, with 12 bases spanning the gap. Amplifying from RNA transcripts, the study obtained TCR beta CDR3 regions. An opening RT-PCR round employed HTBI primers and preceded a second-round multiplex PCR. TCRdb recomputed calls from the multiplex PCR reads with MiXCR, one row per CDR3 protein. The sample carries almost 750,000 distinct CDR3 sequences, approximately 40% recorded once. J is TRBJ1-4 and V is TRBV12-3 or TRBV12-4; possibly TRBD1 for D (5 bases). The clonotype was recovered from an adult man with Graves' ophthalmopathy. Material for sequencing was peripheral blood. CDR3: CASTSLRATNEKLFF. The CDR3, as DNA: TGTGCCAGCACTTCACTCAGGGCAACTAATGAAAAACTGTTTTTT.